This T cell receptor (beta chain) comes out of a study of cytomegalovirus exposure and HLA in healthy donors. For this clone: Its matching antigen is unknown.

PCR was performed using 60 Vbeta and 13 Jbeta primers. Clones were read by immunoSEQ multiplex PCR, and TCRdb kept only the in-frame ones, dropping some. This sample carries approximately 160,000 clones, around 80% of them seen once, and the ten largest clones take roughly 1.4%. Study-wide results and caveats: The authors listed 150 to 200 TCR beta chains as cytomegalovirus-associated. A previous analysis found most TCR beta V segments productive roughly 90% or roughly 30% of the time.

There are 15 residues in the CDR3. Trimming at V came to 3 bases and at J to 6 bases, leaving 11 bases not matched to a gene. CDR1 and CDR2 (germline): SGHTA, FQGNSA. This chain uses TRBV7-2 with TRBJ2-7; 7 nucleotides align to TRBD1. Sequenced input: PBMCs. The clonotype originates from a woman between 25 and 40 years old in good health and CMV-seropositive. The chain's CDR3 is CASSLEQGVAFEQYF. CDR3 bases: TGTGCCAGCAGCTTGGAGCAGGGGGTAGCCTTCGAGCAGTACTTC.